The following is a TCR beta chain sequence with its context. The sample holds many counts of this clonotype. The clone's antigen remains unknown. Base qualities are not recorded, but no much larger clone differs from it by a single base. The sample originates from a study of T cells in Graves' hyperthyroidism and ophthalmopathy (dated 2019 in TCRdb). Background on the whole study: Peripheral blood samples were taken at initial diagnosis, before any treatment was given. An independent validation cohort of around 19 hyperthyroidism patients and 17 patients who later progressed to ophthalmopathy tested prospective prediction of ophthalmopathy. The paper describes TCR Vbeta CDR3 sequencing of 130 to 150 peripheral blood samples, made up of 40 to 45 ophthalmopathy patients, 70 to 75 hyperthyroidism patients and around 17 progressor patients. Following sampling, methimazole starting at 30 mg daily was given to hyperthyroidism patients, and high-dose intravenous methylprednisolone was given to ophthalmopathy patients. Thyroid tissue and blood T-cell repertoires from more than 5 Graves' hyperthyroidism patients were also compared in the study. For training and testing, the 100 or so patients in the discovery cohort were randomly divided in a 7:3 ratio. A discovery cohort of about 95 patients, 43 with Graves' ophthalmopathy and roughly 59 with stable Graves' hyperthyroidism, was used to find distinguishing TCR V-J signatures. Points the paper makes about the study in general: In validation, progression to ophthalmopathy was predicted by the model with nearly 71% sensitivity and 72% to 85% specificity, a median of about 6.4 months before onset. No statistical method was used to set the sample size in advance, and investigators knew the group allocation. Ophthalmopathy was separated from stable hyperthyroidism by a 13 V-J signature model, with 87.88% sensitivity and 81% to 83% specificity obtained in cross-validation and 80%/75% obtained in testing. Most expanded thyroid clonotypes (frequency above 0.001) were also detected in blood, suggesting blood repertoires may reflect thyroid immune responses.

Hyperthyroidism patients were aged 18 to 65 years and newly diagnosed, with disease duration of less than 2 months. Any patient with an uncontrolled infection, another autoimmune disease, pregnancy or lactation was excluded. Clinical symptoms, serum thyroxine and TRAb, thyroid ultrasound, and orbital computed tomography formed the basis for the diagnoses. Blood from progressor patients was drawn when they were first diagnosed with hyperthyroidism, before any ophthalmopathy symptoms appeared. PBMCs were separated from roughly 9.6 ml of fresh peripheral blood using Ficoll-Paque density gradient centrifugation. Progressor patients were first diagnosed with Graves' hyperthyroidism and then developed ophthalmopathy during follow-up. Total RNA was extracted with Trizol reagent, and quality was checked on an Agilent 2100 Bioanalyzer. TCR beta CDR3 regions were amplified from RNA transcripts. For the first round of RT-PCR on the TCR CDR3, the HTBI primer set was used together with the Qiagen OneStep RT-PCR kit. A second multiplex PCR round built the libraries, followed by size selection and purification. The libraries were sequenced on an Illumina HiSeq2000 using paired-end 100 bp reads. In the source study's methods: SOAPnuke was used to process the raw data, throwing out any read that contained adapters or uncalled bases, had a mean Phred below 15, or lacked an exact constant-primer or identifier match. COPE v1.2.5 was used to merge the high-quality paired reads, and each unique nucleotide sequence was defined as a clonotype. MiTCR v1.1 was used to align clonotypes to the IMGT TRBV, TRBD and TRBJ reference segments. Analysis was restricted to V-J combinations with a frequency above 0.0001, which covered 99.2% of repertoires. A TCS score was defined as the ratio between F50 (clonal expansion) and ExV (chaos), using BLOSUM62-based TCRdist between CDR3 peptides within each V-J. Welch's t-statistics and random forest reduced just over 500 V-J features to 13, which were used in a naive Bayes classifier (R e1071). The public sequencing data were trimmed at Q25 with fastp and processed into clonotypes with MiXCR by TCRdb, which kept only in-frame beta chains. Each record represents a unique CDR3 protein, reported with the most common genes and DNA among its rows. Here the V and J calls rest on TCRdb's processing, not on the authors' analysis. The sample table holds under 450,000 distinct CDR3 sequences, of which about 14% were seen once. Of the sample, about a fifth is held by the ten largest clones.

Input material: blood. The sequence was obtained from a man in his thirties or forties with Graves' hyperthyroidism that later progressed to Graves' ophthalmopathy.

The DNA is as follows: TGCAGTGCTAGAGCCCAGGGTGATCACTATGGCTACACCTTC. This yields the protein CSARAQGDHYGYTF. This sequence uses TRBV20-1 and TRBJ1-2, with a tentative D gene TRBD1 over 5 matching bases. V loses 1 base, J loses 3 bases, and the germline ends lie 12 bases apart. From cysteine to phenylalanine, the CDR3 is 14 amino acids long. Just CDR3 DNA is preserved here, 42 bases in frame from base 1. CDR1 and CDR2 are drawn from the germline V gene (reference sequence): DFQATT, SNEGSKA.